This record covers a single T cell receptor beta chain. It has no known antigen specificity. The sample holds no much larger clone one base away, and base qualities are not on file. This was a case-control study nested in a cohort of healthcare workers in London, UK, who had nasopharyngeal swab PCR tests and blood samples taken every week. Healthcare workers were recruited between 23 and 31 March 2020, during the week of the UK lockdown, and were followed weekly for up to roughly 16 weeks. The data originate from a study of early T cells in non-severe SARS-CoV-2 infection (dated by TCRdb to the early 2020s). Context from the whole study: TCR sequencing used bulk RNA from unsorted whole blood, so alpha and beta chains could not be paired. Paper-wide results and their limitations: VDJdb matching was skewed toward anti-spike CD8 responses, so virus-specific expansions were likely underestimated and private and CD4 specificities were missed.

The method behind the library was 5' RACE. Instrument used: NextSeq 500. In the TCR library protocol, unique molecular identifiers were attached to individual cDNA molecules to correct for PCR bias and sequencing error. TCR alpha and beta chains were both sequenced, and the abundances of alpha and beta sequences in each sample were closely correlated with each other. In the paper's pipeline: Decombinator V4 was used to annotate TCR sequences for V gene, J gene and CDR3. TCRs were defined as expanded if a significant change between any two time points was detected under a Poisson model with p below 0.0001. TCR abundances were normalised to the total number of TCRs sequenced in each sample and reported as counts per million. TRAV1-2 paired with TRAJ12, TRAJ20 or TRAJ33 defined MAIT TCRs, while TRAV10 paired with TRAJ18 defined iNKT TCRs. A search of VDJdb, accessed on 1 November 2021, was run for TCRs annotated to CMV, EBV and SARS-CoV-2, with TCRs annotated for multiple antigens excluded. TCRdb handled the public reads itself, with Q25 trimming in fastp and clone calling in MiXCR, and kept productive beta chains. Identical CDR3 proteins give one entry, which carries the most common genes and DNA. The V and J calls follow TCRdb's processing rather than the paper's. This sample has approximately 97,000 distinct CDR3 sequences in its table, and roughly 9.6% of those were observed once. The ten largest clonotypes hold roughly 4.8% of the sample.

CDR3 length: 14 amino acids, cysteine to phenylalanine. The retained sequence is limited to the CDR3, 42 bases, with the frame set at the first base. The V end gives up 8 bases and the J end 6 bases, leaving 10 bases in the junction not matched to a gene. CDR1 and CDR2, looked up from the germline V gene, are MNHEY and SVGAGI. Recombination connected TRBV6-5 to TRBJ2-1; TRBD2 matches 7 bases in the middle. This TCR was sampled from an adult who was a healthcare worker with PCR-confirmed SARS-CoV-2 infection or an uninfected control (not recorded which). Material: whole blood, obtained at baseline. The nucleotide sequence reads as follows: TGTGCCAGCTCTCGGGGGGAGAAGGGCAATGAGCAGTTCTTC. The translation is CASSRGEKGNEQFF.